The next 20 T cell receptor beta chains were all read from a single sample in a study of T cell clones after liver transplantation (dated by TCRdb to the late 2010s). Library creation used the immunoSEQ multiplex PCR assay. TCRdb re-hosts the immuneACCESS table, in-frame sequences only. Its copies lack some clones; in the studies checked, an unresolved V gene accounts for under half of them, and the cause for the rest is not known. The sample table records just over 80,000 clones; roughly 80% of these occur just once. The ten largest make up approximately 0.43% of the sample. The sample was CD4+ T cells from blood, taken 45 to 46 months after liver transplant. These receptors all come from a human patient who received a liver transplant. Because of the transplant, the T cells may be the graft donor's rather than the patient's own.

The rearrangement joins TRBV4-2 to TRBJ2-7; no reliable D call. The CDR3 covers 12 residues. V was clipped by 0 bases and J by 2 bases, with 2 bases between them. Germline CDR1 reads LGHNA; CDR2 reads YNFKEQ. For the CDR3, the DNA is TGTGCCAGCAGCCAAGAAACCTACGAGCAGTACTTC. Amino acid sequence: CASSQETYEQYF.

The J gene is TRBJ2-3, the V gene TRBV7-9; TRBD2 might be the D (6 bases). Trimming removed 7 bases at V and 2 bases at J, with 16 bases between. Per the germline V gene, CDR1 is SEHNR and CDR2 is FQNEAQ (reference sequence). The CDR3 has 15 residues. The chain's CDR3 is CASNIGGRFTDTQYF. The CDR3 nucleotides read TGTGCCAGCAACATAGGAGGGAGGTTCACAGATACGCAGTATTTT.

This rearrangement joins TRBV11-3 to TRBJ1-1; 9 bases align to TRBD1. The trim removed 1 base at V and 4 bases at J, leaving 4 bases unmatched. The CDR3 is made up of 15 amino acids. CDR1 and CDR2 (germline): SGHNT, YENEEA. Here the CDR3 reads CASSLGQGGTTEAFF. The CDR3 nucleotides are TGTGCCAGCAGCTTAGGACAGGGGGGGACCACTGAAGCTTTCTTT.

The rearrangement links TRBV6-5 to TRBJ1-2; 7 nucleotides align to TRBD1. After removal of 5 bases from V and 7 bases from J, the junction contained 13 bases not matched to a gene. Germline V CDR1 and CDR2: MNHEY, SVGAGI. This CDR3 comprises 15 residues. CDR3 bases: TGTGCCAGCAGTGGAACACAGGGGACCGTTGGTGGCTACACCTTC. This codes for CASSGTQGTVGGYTF.

The gene calls are TRBV5-4 and TRBJ2-3; possible D gene TRBD2, 5 bases. V lost 3 bases to trimming and J lost 3 bases, with 14 bases between them. Germline V gene lookup returns CDR1 SGHNT and CDR2 YYREEE (reference sequence). There are 15 residues in the CDR3. In DNA, the CDR3 is TGTGCCAGCAGCTCAGAGGGCTTCAGGACAGATACGCAGTATTTT. Translation: CASSSEGFRTDTQYF. Together with reference TRBV5-4 and TRBJ2-3, the CDR3 gives the full variable domain: ETGVTQSPTHLIKTRGQQVTLRCSSQSGHNTVSWYQQALGQGPQFIFQYYREEENGRGNFPPRFSGLQFPNYSSELNVNALELDDSALYLCASSSEGFRTDTQYFGPGTRLTVL.

The J gene is TRBJ2-7, the V gene TRBV4-1, with D hard to call. Trimming removed 1 base from V and 5 bases from J, with 12 bases in between. The germline V gene encodes CDR1 MGHRA and CDR2 YSYEKL. This CDR3 is built from 14 residues. The chain's CDR3 is CASSQGPAKDEQYF. CDR3 nucleotide sequence: TGCGCCAGCAGCCAAGGGCCGGCAAAGGACGAGCAGTACTTC.

V gene TRBV4-1 combines with J gene TRBJ1-5; 9 nucleotides line up with TRBD1. Germline CDR1 MGHRA, CDR2 YSYEKL. The CDR3 has 15 amino acids. V gave up 4 bases and J gave up 6 bases; unmatched junction bases: 7. This CDR3 is CASSPGTGSRQPQHF. The CDR3 nucleotides are TGCGCCAGCAGCCCCGGGACAGGGAGCCGTCAGCCCCAGCATTTT.

The gene calls are TRBV6-1 and TRBJ2-7; D could derive from TRBD1 or TRBD2 (6 bases each). Germline loops: CDR1 MNHNS, CDR2 SASEGT. The CDR3 extends over 14 amino acids. Between the trimmed V and J ends, which lost 5 bases and 4 bases, there was a span of 15 bases. In nucleotides, the CDR3 is TGTGCCAGCAGTTCGGGCAGGGGAGGATACGAGCAGTACTTC. This translates into CASSSGRGGYEQYF.

The chain carries TRBV7-2 and TRBJ2-1; 15 positions match TRBD2. The CDR3 spans 14 residues. Germline CDR1 and CDR2: SGHTA and FQGNSA. With 7 bases clipped from V and 8 bases from J, the junction kept 3 bases outside the gene matches. The CDR3: CASNGTSGRYEQFF. CDR3 sequence (DNA): TGTGCCAGCAACGGGACTAGCGGGAGGTATGAGCAGTTCTTC.

This chain uses TRBV7-2 with TRBJ1-3; D unclear. This CDR3 contains 15 residues. CDR1 SGHTA and CDR2 FQGNSA come from the germline V gene. Trimming cost V 1 base and J 0 bases, with 7 bases left between them. This CDR3 is CASSLVGGSGNTIYF. CDR3 DNA: TGTGCCAGCAGCTTAGTAGGTGGCTCTGGAAACACCATATATTTT.

This clone has more than one count but fewer than ten. Here the CDR3 reads CASSMDGRQPQHF. The CDR3 region has the DNA TGTGCCAGTAGTATGGACGGACGTCAGCCCCAGCATTTT. The rearrangement joins TRBV19 to TRBJ1-5; D is unresolved. This CDR3 is built from 13 residues. Germline loops: CDR1 LNHDA, CDR2 SQIVND (reference sequence). Trimming cost V 3 bases and J 6 bases, with 9 bases left between them.

The chain has TRBV7-8 and TRBJ1-2; D is perhaps TRBD1 (6 bases). CDR3 length: 16 amino acids. Looked up from germline, CDR1 is SGHVS and CDR2 is FQNEAQ. The V end was cut by 5 bases, the J end by 4 bases, with 20 bases between. The CDR3 protein is CASSPPTGKGVYGYTF. As DNA, the CDR3 is TGTGCCAGCAGCCCCCCGACAGGCAAGGGGGTCTATGGCTACACCTTC.

The chain carries TRBV10-2 and TRBJ1-5; D is possibly TRBD1 (5 bases). The germline V gene encodes CDR1 WSHSY and CDR2 SAAADI. With 10 bases removed from V and 7 bases from J, the gap between germline ends came to 20 bases. CDR3 length: 14 residues. CDR3 nucleotide sequence: TGCGCCACGCTAAACGGGGCGCCTAGCCAGCCCCAGCATTTT. Its translation is CATLNGAPSQPQHF.

This chain joins TRBV10-1 and TRBJ2-1; 7 positions agree with TRBD1. The CDR3 loop spans 16 amino acids. CDR1 WNHNN and CDR2 SYGVQD come from the germline V gene (reference sequence). V shed 2 bases and J 0 bases; nucleotides not matched to a gene: 4. The CDR3 DNA follows: TGCGCCAGCAGTGAGGACCCAGGGGGCTCCTACAATGAGCAGTTCTTC. Protein sequence: CASSEDPGGSYNEQFF.

V usage is TRBV2 and J usage is TRBJ2-3, with 10 bases that match TRBD1. This CDR3 has 15 amino acids. Germline loops: CDR1 SNHLY, CDR2 FYNNEI. The V gene end was trimmed by 2 bases and the J gene end by 6 bases; junction bases not matched to a gene: 5. CDR3 protein: CASSETGQGGDTQYF. The CDR3 DNA reads TGTGCCAGCAGTGAAACTGGACAGGGGGGGGATACGCAGTATTTT.

The chain couples TRBV11-2 to TRBJ2-5, with TRBD2 matching over 12 bases. The V segment lost 5 bases and the J segment 4 bases; nucleotides outside the gene matches: 8. Germline V lookup: CDR1 SGHAT, CDR2 FQNNGV. The CDR3 has 16 amino acids. The CDR3 loop is CASSPRLAGVGETQYF. CDR3 DNA: TGTGCCAGCAGCCCCCGACTAGCGGGAGTAGGAGAGACCCAGTACTTC.

The chain uses TRBV27 and TRBJ2-7; TRBD1 might be the D (8 bases). The germline V gene has CDR1 MNHEY and CDR2 SMNVEV (reference sequence). CDR3 length: 15 residues. Trimming took off 6 bases at V and 2 bases at J, with 17 bases between the two ends. The CDR3 DNA is TGTGCCAGCAGCTACGACAGGGGAGGGACCTACGAGCAGTACTTC. The encoded protein is CASSYDRGGTYEQYF.

V usage is TRBV1 and J usage is TRBJ2-1; the D call TRBD1 from the table was never checked on the DNA. TRBV1 is described as a pseudogene. The CDR3 contains 16 residues. CDR3 sequence reads: CTSSQDPSHRYNEQFF. The CDR3, as DNA: TGCACCAGCAGCCAAGATCCCAGTCACCGCTACAATGAGCAGTTCTTC.

The chain carries TRBV2 and TRBJ1-1; unclear D gene. Between the trimmed V and J ends, which lost 4 bases and 1 base, there was a span of 7 bases. CDR1 is SNHLY and CDR2 is FYNNEI in the germline V gene. CDR3 size: 13 residues. The CDR3 loop reads CASSAGANTEAFF. The CDR3, as DNA: TGTGCCAGCAGTGCGGGCGCGAACACTGAAGCTTTCTTT.

The chain couples TRBV5-4 to TRBJ2-2; the D is unclear. The CDR3 is 19 residues long. Trimming took off 3 bases at V and 2 bases at J, with 23 bases between the two ends. CDR1 SGHNT and CDR2 YYREEE come from the germline V gene (reference sequence). The CDR3 spells CASSSNLRHLEKNTGELFF. The CDR3 DNA sequence: TGTGCCAGCAGCTCAAACCTCAGACACCTTGAGAAAAACACCGGGGAGCTGTTTTTT.